This T cell receptor (beta chain) was obtained from a study of T cells in Graves' hyperthyroidism and ophthalmopathy. Regarding the study as a whole: In validation, the model predicted ophthalmopathy. These predictions came a median roughly six months before onset.

Germline V gives CDR1 LNHDA, CDR2 SQIVND (reference sequence). This CDR3 comprises 13 residues. The V and J ends lost 6 bases and 7 bases respectively, with 10 bases between them. In this sample, this clonotype turned up a few times. Its antigen is unknown. RNA transcripts were the template for amplifying TCR beta CDR3 regions. Researchers ran a first-round RT-PCR on the TCR CDR3 using the HTBI primer set. TCRdb reprocessed the multiplex PCR reads via MiXCR and lists one record per CDR3 protein. The sample yields roughly 600,000 distinct CDR3 sequences, roughly 15% seen once. This TCR came from a woman aged 45-59 years with Graves' ophthalmopathy. The gene calls are TRBV19 and TRBJ1-6, with D uncertain. The sample comprised blood. CDR3 sequence reads: CASRWASNSPLHF. In DNA form, the CDR3 reads TGTGCCAGTAGGTGGGCTTCGAATTCACCCCTCCACTTT. Based on the CDR3 plus reference TRBV19 and TRBJ1-6, the full variable domain is DGGITQSPKYLFRKEGQNVTLSCEQNLNHDAMYWYRQDPGQGLRLIYYSQIVNDFQKGDIAEGYSVSREKKESFPLTVTSAQKNPTAFYLCASRWASNSPLHFGNGTRLTVT.